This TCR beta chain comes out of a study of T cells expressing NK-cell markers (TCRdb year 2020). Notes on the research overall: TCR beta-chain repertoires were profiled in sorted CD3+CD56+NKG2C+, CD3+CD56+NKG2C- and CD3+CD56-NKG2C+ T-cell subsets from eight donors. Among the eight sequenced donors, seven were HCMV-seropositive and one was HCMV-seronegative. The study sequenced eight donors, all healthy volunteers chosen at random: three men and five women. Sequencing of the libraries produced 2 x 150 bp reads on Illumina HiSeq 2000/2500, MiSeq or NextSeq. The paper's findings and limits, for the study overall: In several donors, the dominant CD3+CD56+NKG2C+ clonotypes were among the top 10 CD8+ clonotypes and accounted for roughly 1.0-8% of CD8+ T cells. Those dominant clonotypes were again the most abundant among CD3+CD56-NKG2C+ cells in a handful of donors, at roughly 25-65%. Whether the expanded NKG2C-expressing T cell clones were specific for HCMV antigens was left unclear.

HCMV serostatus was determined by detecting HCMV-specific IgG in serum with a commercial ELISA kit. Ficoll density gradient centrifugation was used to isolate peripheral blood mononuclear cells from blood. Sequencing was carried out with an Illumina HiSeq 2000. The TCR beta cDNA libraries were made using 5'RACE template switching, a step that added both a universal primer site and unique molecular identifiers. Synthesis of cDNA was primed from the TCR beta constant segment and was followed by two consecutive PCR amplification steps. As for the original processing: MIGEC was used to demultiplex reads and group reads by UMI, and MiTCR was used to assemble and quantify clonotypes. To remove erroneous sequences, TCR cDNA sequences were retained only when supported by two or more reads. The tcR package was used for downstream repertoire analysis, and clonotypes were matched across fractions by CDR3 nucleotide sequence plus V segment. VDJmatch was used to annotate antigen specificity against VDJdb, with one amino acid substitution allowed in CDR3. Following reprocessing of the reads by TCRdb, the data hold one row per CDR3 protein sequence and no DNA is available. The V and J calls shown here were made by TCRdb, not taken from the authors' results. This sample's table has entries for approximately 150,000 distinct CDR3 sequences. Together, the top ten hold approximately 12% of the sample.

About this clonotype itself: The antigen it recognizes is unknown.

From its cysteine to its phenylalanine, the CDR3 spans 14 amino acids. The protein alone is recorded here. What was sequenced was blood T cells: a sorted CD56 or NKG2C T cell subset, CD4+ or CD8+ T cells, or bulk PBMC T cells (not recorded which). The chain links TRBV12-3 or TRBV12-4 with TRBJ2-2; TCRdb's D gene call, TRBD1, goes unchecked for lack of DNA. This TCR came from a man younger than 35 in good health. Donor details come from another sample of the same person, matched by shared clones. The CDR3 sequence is CASRTLLGGLRLFF.